The 28 T cell receptor beta chains listed next were all sequenced from one sample in a study of radiotherapy plus CTLA-4 blockade in lung cancer. Profiled with immunoSEQ multiplex PCR; TCRdb holds only in-frame clones, not every one. The sample includes 95,000 to 150,000 clones, 75% to 90% of them seen just once. Source: peripheral blood, taken from a patient treated with radiotherapy plus ipilimumab. The receptors were gathered from a human donor with non-small cell lung cancer that progressed on radiotherapy plus ipilimumab.

The table lists this clone with a few counts. V usage is TRBV7-2 and J usage is TRBJ2-7; 10 bases are a match to TRBD2. V was clipped by 5 bases and J by 7 bases; unmatched bases: 11. The CDR3 covers 15 residues. The germline V gene encodes CDR1 SGHTA and CDR2 FQGNSA. CDR3 sequence: CASSHGGSGRREQYF. Here the CDR3 DNA reads TGTGCCAGCAGCCACGGTGGTAGCGGGAGGCGGGAGCAGTACTTC. Full variable domain (rest looked up from reference TRBV7-2 and TRBJ2-7): GAGVSQSPSNKVTEKGKDVELRCDPISGHTALYWYRQSLGQGLEFLIYFQGNSAPDKSGLPSDRFSAERTGGSVSTLTIQRTQQEDSAVYLCASSHGGSGRREQYFGPGTRLTVT.

The V gene is TRBV2, the J gene TRBJ1-2; TRBD1 agrees at 7 bases. Trimming took 7 bases from V and 1 from J; bases not matched to a gene: 9. CDR3 length: 15 residues. Germline V gives CDR1 SNHLY, CDR2 FYNNEI. The DNA for the CDR3 is TGTGCCAGCACCCTTCGGACAGGTTATAACTATGGCTACACCTTC. It specifies CASTLRTGYNYGYTF.

The chain joins TRBV5-1 to TRBJ2-6, with D possibly being TRBD1 (5 bases). This CDR3 contains 16 residues. Trimming shortened V by 2 bases and J by 0 bases, and 9 bases separated the two germline ends. The germline CDR1 and CDR2 sequences are SGHRS and YFSETQ. CDR3 residues: CASSFGQSSGANVLTF. In nucleotides, the CDR3 is TGCGCCAGCAGCTTTGGACAAAGCTCTGGGGCCAACGTCCTGACTTTC.

The table lists this clone with a few counts. The chain combines TRBV6-6 with TRBJ1-4, with D unresolved. Germline V CDR1 and CDR2: MNHNY, SVGAGI (reference sequence). Trimming cost V 2 bases and J 0 bases, with 7 bases left between them. The CDR3 is made up of 15 amino acids. The CDR3 sequence: CASSYGQATNEKLFF. DNA of the CDR3: TGTGCCAGCAGTTACGGGCAGGCAACTAATGAAAAACTGTTTTTT.

This clone was counted once. The chain recombines TRBV5-1 with TRBJ2-7, with 9 bases identical to TRBD2. The CDR3 extends over 13 amino acids. Germline assignment: CDR1 SGHRS and CDR2 YFSETQ. With V trimmed by 0 bases and J by 6 bases, 1 base remained unmatched. The CDR3 loop reads CASSLVAGAEQYF. The CDR3 coding sequence is TGCGCCAGCAGCTTGGTAGCGGGGGCCGAGCAGTACTTC.

The chain is built from TRBV2 and TRBJ2-1; D might be TRBD2 (5 bases). CDR3 length: 15 residues. Between the trimmed V and J ends, which lost 6 bases and 2 bases, there was a span of 14 bases. Per germline, CDR1 SNHLY and CDR2 FYNNEI. This CDR3 reads CASSQGQRPYNEQFF. In DNA, the CDR3 is TGTGCCAGCAGCCAAGGCCAGCGGCCCTACAATGAGCAGTTCTTC.

The rearrangement uses TRBV5-1 and TRBJ2-1; 8 positions agree with TRBD2. The CDR3 covers 14 residues. The V gene's germline CDR1 is SGHRS and CDR2 YFSETQ. V gave up 7 bases and J gave up 4 bases; unmatched junction bases: 7. The CDR3 loop is CASQSGRVYNEQFF. Here the CDR3 DNA reads TGCGCCAGCCAGTCCGGGAGGGTATACAATGAGCAGTTCTTC.

V is TRBV29-1 and J is TRBJ2-1; TRBD2 aligns across 14 bases. V gave up 1 base and J gave up 7 bases; unmatched junction bases: 3. The CDR3 sequence is 15 residues long. Germline CDR1 and CDR2: SQVTM and ANQGSEA. In DNA form, the CDR3 reads TGCAGCGTTGAAGTTGGACTAGCGGGAGGTAATGAGCAGTTCTTC. It codes for CSVEVGLAGGNEQFF.

The chain links TRBV5-1 to TRBJ1-1; 7 positions match TRBD1. Germline-derived CDR1 and CDR2 are SGHRS and YFSETQ. V shed 0 bases and J 2 bases; nucleotides not matched to a gene: 7. The CDR3 is made up of 16 amino acids. The CDR3 nucleotides are TGCGCCAGCAGCTTGGCGGCCAGACAGGGAAACACTGAAGCTTTCTTT. Its translation is CASSLAARQGNTEAFF.

The V and J genes are TRBV9 and TRBJ2-6; TRBD2 might be the D (6 bases). Germline CDR1 SGDLS, CDR2 YYNGEE. This CDR3 comprises 15 residues. V was clipped by 3 bases and J by 2 bases, with 9 bases between them. The CDR3 reads CASSAGGAGANVLTF. CDR3 DNA: TGTGCCAGCAGCGCCGGCGGGGCTGGGGCCAACGTCCTGACTTTC.

The chain carries TRBV10-2 and TRBJ2-2, with TRBD2 identical over 9 bases. CDR3 length equals 14 residues. The germline gives CDR1 WSHSY, CDR2 SAAADI. Losses at the gene ends were 4 bases for V and 5 bases for J; bases not matched to a gene: 2. In DNA, the CDR3 is TGCGCCAGCAGTGTAGCGGGAGTGACCGGGGAGCTGTTTTTT. Translated, it gives CASSVAGVTGELFF.

This clone was recorded only once. The gene calls are TRBV9 and TRBJ2-1; D perhaps matches TRBD2 (6 bases). Germline V CDR1 and CDR2: SGDLS, YYNGEE. Trimming stripped 4 bases from V and 4 bases from J, with 21 bases between. CDR3 size: 17 residues. CDR3: CASSPRFWGTAYNEQFF. The CDR3, as DNA: TGTGCCAGCAGCCCCCGTTTCTGGGGGACTGCTTACAATGAGCAGTTCTTC.

The J gene is TRBJ2-7, the V gene TRBV5-4, with a weak D call TRBD2 (5 bases). Trimming cost V 4 bases and J 4 bases, with 12 bases left between them. This CDR3 is 13 amino acids long. From germline, CDR1 is SGHNT and CDR2 YYREEE (reference sequence). The CDR3 coding sequence is TGTGCCAGCAGCGATGGACTCAGATACGAGCAGTACTTC. Residues: CASSDGLRYEQYF.

The chain has TRBV4-2 and TRBJ2-3, with D unresolved. Looked up from germline, CDR1 is LGHNA and CDR2 is YNFKEQ. V shed 1 base and J shed 1 base, with 12 bases lying between them. CDR3 length: 16 residues. In DNA, the CDR3 is TGTGCCAGCAGCCAAGCCTGGCCGGCCCGCACAGATACGCAGTATTTT. Amino acids: CASSQAWPARTDTQYF.

The chain uses TRBV11-2 and TRBJ1-1; D remains ambiguous. CDR1 is SGHAT, CDR2 FQNNGV, per germline. Trimming took off 1 base at V and 6 bases at J, with 15 bases between the two ends. This CDR3 has 15 amino acids. The CDR3 reads CASSLGQAERSEAFF. The CDR3 DNA follows: TGTGCCAGCAGCTTAGGGCAGGCTGAACGATCTGAAGCTTTCTTT.

On this clone: The junction shows a germline mismatch at one end, possibly a read error. The V and J genes are TRBV7-7 and TRBJ2-7; perhaps TRBD1 as D (6 bases). Looked up from germline, CDR1 is SSHAT and CDR2 is FNYEAQ (reference sequence). This CDR3 has 14 amino acids. The CDR3 nucleotides read TGTGCTAGCAGCCCACGACCGGACAGCCGCGAGCAGTACTTC. Its translation is CASSPRPDSREQYF.

The gene calls are TRBV27 and TRBJ2-6, with TRBD1 identical over 10 bases. The germline V gene encodes CDR1 MNHEY and CDR2 SMNVEV (reference sequence). The CDR3 consists of 18 residues. After removal of 1 base from V and 2 bases from J, the junction contained 5 bases not matched to a gene. CDR3 sequence reads: CASSLLGQGKTGANVLTF. CDR3 in DNA: TGTGCCAGCAGTTTATTGGGACAGGGGAAAACTGGGGCCAACGTCCTGACTTTC. The full variable domain, rest sourced from reference TRBV27 and TRBJ2-6, is EAQVTQNPRYLITVTGKKLTVTCSQNMNHEYMSWYRQDPGLGLRQIYYSMNVEVTDKGDVPEGYKVSRKEKRNFPLILESPSPNQTSLYFCASSLLGQGKTGANVLTFGAGSRLTVL.

This clone was seen only once. CDR3: CASSPGGLGTGELFF. In DNA form, the CDR3 reads TGTGCCAGCAGCCCCGGGGGACTTGGGACCGGGGAGCTGTTTTTT. The chain has TRBV7-2 and TRBJ2-2; perhaps TRBD2 as D (6 bases). V was pared by 5 bases and J by 5 bases, with 15 bases between. CDR3 length: 15 residues. Germline CDR1 is SGHTA and CDR2 is FQGNSA. Based on the CDR3 plus reference TRBV7-2 and TRBJ2-2, the full variable domain is GAGVSQSPSNKVTEKGKDVELRCDPISGHTALYWYRQSLGQGLEFLIYFQGNSAPDKSGLPSDRFSAERTGGSVSTLTIQRTQQEDSAVYLCASSPGGLGTGELFFGEGSRLTVL.

The J gene is TRBJ2-7, the V gene TRBV27; 9 bases line up with TRBD1. Germline CDR1 MNHEY, CDR2 SMNVEV (reference sequence). J lost 2 bases, V lost 6 bases, and 2 bases had no gene match. This CDR3 has 13 amino acids. The CDR3 loop reads CASSTGGAYEQYF. The CDR3 DNA sequence: TGTGCCAGCAGCACAGGGGGCGCCTACGAGCAGTACTTC.

This chain links TRBV5-1 with TRBJ2-7; possibly TRBD1 for D (6 bases). Looked up from germline, CDR1 is SGHRS and CDR2 is YFSETQ. The CDR3 is 16 amino acids. V was clipped by 4 bases and J by 3 bases, with 20 bases between them. The CDR3 loop is CASSRADSLRSYEQYF. CDR3 coding DNA: TGCGCCAGCAGCCGCGCGGACAGTCTACGTAGCTACGAGCAGTACTTC.

This clone appeared a few times. The rearrangement joins TRBV5-6 to TRBJ2-4; no reliable D call. Germline CDR1 reads SGHDT; CDR2 reads YYEEEE. V was pared by 1 base and J by 2 bases, with 19 bases between. The CDR3 is made up of 18 amino acids. The CDR3 DNA reads as TGTGCCAGCAGCTTGACCAGGAGTTCCCCAATTCCCAAAAACATTCAGTACTTC. Translation: CASSLTRSSPIPKNIQYF.

The chain has TRBV29-1 and TRBJ1-2; 8 bases map to TRBD1. Germline CDR1 is SQVTM and CDR2 is ANQGSEA. The CDR3 is 12 amino acids. Trimming at V came to 3 bases and at J to 8 bases, leaving 5 bases not matched to a gene. The CDR3 loop reads CSVDRGLGGYTF. In DNA, the CDR3 is TGCAGCGTTGACAGGGGGCTAGGAGGCTACACCTTC.

CDR3 bases: TGTGCCAGCAGCTTAGAATCGGGAAGGACAGGGTTCCGTTACACGCAGTATTTT. Its translation is CASSLESGRTGFRYTQYF. This rearrangement joins TRBV11-2 to TRBJ2-3; 8 nucleotides line up with TRBD1. Germline V gives CDR1 SGHAT, CDR2 FQNNGV. The ends lost 0 bases at V and 9 bases at J; junction bases unmatched: 17. The CDR3 sequence is 18 residues long.

This clone has a single count. The genes are TRBV9 and TRBJ1-3; D remains ambiguous. Germline assignment: CDR1 SGDLS and CDR2 YYNGEE. CDR3 length: 16 residues. The V end lost 2 bases, the J end lost 0 bases, and 12 bases lay between the germline ends. In DNA, the CDR3 is TGTGCCAGCAGCGTCGGGCGGAGCTACTCTGGAAACACCATATATTTT. This translates into CASSVGRSYSGNTIYF.

The rearrangement joins TRBV6-6 to TRBJ2-5; unclear D gene. Trimming took 3 bases from V and 2 from J, leaving 1 base between them. Germline V CDR1 and CDR2: MNHNY, SVGAGI (reference sequence). The CDR3 spans 11 residues. The DNA for the CDR3 is TGTGCCAGCAGTTATCAAGAGACCCAGTACTTC. Translation gives CASSYQETQYF.

The V gene is TRBV6-5, the J gene TRBJ1-2; D gene uncertain. Germline V CDR1 and CDR2: MNHEY, SVGAGI. The CDR3 has 12 amino acids. V was trimmed by 5 bases and J by 6 bases, leaving 10 bases between them. CDR3 amino acids: CASSAGWDGYTF. The DNA for the CDR3 is TGTGCCAGCAGTGCTGGGTGGGATGGCTACACCTTC.

This chain joins TRBV7-9 and TRBJ2-7, with D perhaps TRBD2 (5 bases). The ends were cut back, 5 bases at V and 7 bases at J, with 15 bases in the middle. CDR3 length: 13 amino acids. Per the germline V gene, CDR1 is SEHNR and CDR2 is FQNEAQ (reference sequence). The chain's CDR3 is CASSRGEGREQYF. The CDR3 DNA is TGTGCCAGCAGCCGGGGTGAAGGGAGAGAGCAGTACTTC.

This chain joins TRBV11-2 and TRBJ2-7, with 7 bases lining up with TRBD2. The CDR3 has 16 residues. J gave up 5 bases and V 1 base, and 11 bases lay outside the gene matches. Per germline, CDR1 SGHAT and CDR2 FQNNGV. CDR3 DNA: TGTGCCAGCAGCTTAGGGGACTACCCGGGGTCTCACGAGCAGTACTTC. This sequence encodes CASSLGDYPGSHEQYF.